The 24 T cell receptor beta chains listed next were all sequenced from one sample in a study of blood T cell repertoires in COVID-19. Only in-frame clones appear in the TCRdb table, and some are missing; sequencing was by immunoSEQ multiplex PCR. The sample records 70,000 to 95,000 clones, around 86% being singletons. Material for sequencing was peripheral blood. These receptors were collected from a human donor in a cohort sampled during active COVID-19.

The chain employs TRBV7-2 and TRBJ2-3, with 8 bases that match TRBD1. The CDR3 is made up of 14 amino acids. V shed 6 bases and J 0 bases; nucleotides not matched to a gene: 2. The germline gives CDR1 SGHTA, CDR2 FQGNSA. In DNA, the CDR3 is TGTGCCAGCAGGCCAGGGGGCAGCACAGATACGCAGTATTTT. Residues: CASRPGGSTDTQYF.

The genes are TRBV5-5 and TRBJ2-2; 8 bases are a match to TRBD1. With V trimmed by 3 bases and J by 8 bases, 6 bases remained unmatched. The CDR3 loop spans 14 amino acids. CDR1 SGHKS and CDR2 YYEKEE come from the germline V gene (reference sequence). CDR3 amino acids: CASSWTGIAGELFF. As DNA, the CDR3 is TGTGCCAGCAGCTGGACAGGGATCGCGGGGGAGCTGTTTTTT.

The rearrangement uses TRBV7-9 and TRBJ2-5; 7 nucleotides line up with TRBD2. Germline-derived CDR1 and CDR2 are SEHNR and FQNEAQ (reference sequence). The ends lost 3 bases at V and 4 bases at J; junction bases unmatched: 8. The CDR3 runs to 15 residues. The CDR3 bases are TGTGCCAGCAGCTTCCCGCAGGGAGGGTTAGAGACCCAGTACTTC. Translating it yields CASSFPQGGLETQYF.

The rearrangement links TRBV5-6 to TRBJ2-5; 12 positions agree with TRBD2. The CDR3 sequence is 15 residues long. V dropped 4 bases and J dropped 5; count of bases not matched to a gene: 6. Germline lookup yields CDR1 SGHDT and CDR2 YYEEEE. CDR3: CASSGGLAGMETQYF. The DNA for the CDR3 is TGTGCCAGCAGCGGCGGACTAGCGGGAATGGAGACCCAGTACTTC.

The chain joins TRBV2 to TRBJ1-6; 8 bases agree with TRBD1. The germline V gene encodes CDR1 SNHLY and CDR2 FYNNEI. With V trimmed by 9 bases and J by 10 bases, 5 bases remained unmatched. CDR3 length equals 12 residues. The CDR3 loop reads CASGTGSSPLHF. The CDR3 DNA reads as TGTGCCAGTGGGACAGGTTCGTCACCCCTCCACTTT.

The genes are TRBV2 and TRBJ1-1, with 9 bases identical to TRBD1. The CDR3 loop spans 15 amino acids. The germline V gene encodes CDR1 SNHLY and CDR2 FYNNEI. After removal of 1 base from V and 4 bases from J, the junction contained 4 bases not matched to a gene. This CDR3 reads CASSEEGTGFTEAFF. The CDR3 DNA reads TGTGCCAGCAGTGAAGAAGGGACAGGGTTCACTGAAGCTTTCTTT. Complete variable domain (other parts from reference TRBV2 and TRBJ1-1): EPEVTQTPSHQVTQMGQEVILRCVPISNHLYFYWYRQILGQKVEFLVSFYNNEISEKSEIFDDQFSVERPDGSNFTLKIRSTKLEDSAMYFCASSEEGTGFTEAFFGQGTRLTVV.

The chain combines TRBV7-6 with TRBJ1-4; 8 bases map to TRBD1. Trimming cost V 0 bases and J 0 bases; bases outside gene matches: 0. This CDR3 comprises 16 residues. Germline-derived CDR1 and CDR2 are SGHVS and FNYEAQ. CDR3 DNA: TGTGCCAGCAGCTTAGCGACAGGGGCAACTAATGAAAAACTGTTTTTT. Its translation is CASSLATGATNEKLFF.

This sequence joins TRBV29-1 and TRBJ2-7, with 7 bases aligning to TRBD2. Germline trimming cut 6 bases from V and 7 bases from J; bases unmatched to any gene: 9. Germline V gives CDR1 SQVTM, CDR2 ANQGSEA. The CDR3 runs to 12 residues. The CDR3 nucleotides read TGCAGCGTAACGCGGGAGCCCCGGGAGCAGTACTTC. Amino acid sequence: CSVTREPREQYF.

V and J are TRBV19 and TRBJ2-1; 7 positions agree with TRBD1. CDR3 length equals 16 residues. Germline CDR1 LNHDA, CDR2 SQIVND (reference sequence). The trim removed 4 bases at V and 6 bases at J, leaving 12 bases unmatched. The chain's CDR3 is CASSRGQTYLGNEQFF. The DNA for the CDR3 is TGTGCCAGTAGTAGGGGACAGACTTATTTGGGCAATGAGCAGTTCTTC.

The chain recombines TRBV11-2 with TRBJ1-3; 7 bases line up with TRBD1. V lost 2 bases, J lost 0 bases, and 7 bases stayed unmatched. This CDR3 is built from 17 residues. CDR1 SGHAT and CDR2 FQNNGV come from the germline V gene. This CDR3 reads CASSLRGRAHSGNTIYF. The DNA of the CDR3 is TGTGCCAGCAGCTTAAGGGGGCGGGCTCACTCTGGAAACACCATATATTTT.

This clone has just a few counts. CDR3 sequence (DNA): TGTGCCAGCAGCTCGGCGGGAATCTTTGACACCGGGGAGCTGTTTTTT. Translation gives CASSSAGIFDTGELFF. V gene TRBV6-2 or TRBV6-3 combines with J gene TRBJ2-2, with D possibly being TRBD2 (6 bases). Trimming pared 6 bases from V and 3 bases from J, leaving 17 bases between. The germline gives CDR1 MNHEY, CDR2 SVGEGT. There are 16 residues in the CDR3.

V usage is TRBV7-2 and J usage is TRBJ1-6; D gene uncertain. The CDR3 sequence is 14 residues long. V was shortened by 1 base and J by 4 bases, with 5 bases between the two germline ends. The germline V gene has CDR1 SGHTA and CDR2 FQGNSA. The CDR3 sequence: CASSLVSYNSPLHF. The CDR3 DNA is TGTGCCAGCAGCTTAGTGTCATATAATTCACCCCTCCACTTT.

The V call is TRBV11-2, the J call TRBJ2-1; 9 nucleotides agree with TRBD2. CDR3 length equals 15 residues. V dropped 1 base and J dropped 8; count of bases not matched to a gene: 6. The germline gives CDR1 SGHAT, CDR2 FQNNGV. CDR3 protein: CASSLGGGGAYEQFF. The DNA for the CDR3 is TGTGCCAGCAGCTTAGGAGGCGGGGGGGCCTATGAGCAGTTCTTC. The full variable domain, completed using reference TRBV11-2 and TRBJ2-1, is EAGVAQSPRYKIIEKRQSVAFWCNPISGHATLYWYQQILGQGPKLLIQFQNNGVVDDSQLPKDRFSAERLKGVDSTLKIQPAKLEDSAVYLCASSLGGGGAYEQFFGPGTRLTVL.

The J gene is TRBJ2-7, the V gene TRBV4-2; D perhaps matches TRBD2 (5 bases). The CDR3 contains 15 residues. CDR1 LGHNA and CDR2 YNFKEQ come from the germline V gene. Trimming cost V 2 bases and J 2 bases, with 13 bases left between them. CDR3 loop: CASSQLTSLTYEQYF. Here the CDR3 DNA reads TGTGCCAGCAGCCAACTCACTAGTTTGACCTACGAGCAGTACTTC.

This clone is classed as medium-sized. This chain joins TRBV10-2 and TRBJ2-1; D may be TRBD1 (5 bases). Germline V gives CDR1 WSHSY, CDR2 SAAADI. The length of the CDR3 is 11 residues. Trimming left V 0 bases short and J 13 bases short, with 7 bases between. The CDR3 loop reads CASSESQVQFF. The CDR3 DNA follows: TGCGCCAGCAGTGAGTCACAGGTACAGTTCTTC.

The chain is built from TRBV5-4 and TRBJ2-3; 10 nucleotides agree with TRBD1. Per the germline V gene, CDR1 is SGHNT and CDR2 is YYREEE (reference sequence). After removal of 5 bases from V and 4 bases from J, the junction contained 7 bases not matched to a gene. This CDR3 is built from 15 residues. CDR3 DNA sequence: TGTGCCAGCAGGCTCTCGGGGACAGGGGCAGATACGCAGTATTTT. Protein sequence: CASRLSGTGADTQYF. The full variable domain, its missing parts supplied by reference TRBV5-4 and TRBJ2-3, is ETGVTQSPTHLIKTRGQQVTLRCSSQSGHNTVSWYQQALGQGPQFIFQYYREEENGRGNFPPRFSGLQFPNYSSELNVNALELDDSALYLCASRLSGTGADTQYFGPGTRLTVL.

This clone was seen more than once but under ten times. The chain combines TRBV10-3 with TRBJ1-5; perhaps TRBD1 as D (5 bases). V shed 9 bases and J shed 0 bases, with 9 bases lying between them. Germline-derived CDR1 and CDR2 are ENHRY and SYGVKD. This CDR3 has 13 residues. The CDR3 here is CAIRRDSNQPQHF. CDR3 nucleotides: TGTGCCATTCGCAGGGATAGCAATCAGCCCCAGCATTTT.

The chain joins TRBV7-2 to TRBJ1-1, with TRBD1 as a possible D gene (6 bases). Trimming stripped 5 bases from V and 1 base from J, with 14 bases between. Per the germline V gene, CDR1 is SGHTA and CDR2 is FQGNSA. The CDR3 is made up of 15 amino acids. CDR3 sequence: CASSKGPGANTEAFF. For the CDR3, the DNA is TGTGCCAGCAGCAAAGGCCCAGGGGCGAACACTGAAGCTTTCTTT.

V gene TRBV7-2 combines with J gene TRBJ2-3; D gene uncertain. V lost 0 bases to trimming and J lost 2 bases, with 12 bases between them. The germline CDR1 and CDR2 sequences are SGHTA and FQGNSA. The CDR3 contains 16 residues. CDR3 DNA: TGTGCCAGCAGCTTAGCGCAGGTTCCTTTCACAGATACGCAGTATTTT. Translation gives CASSLAQVPFTDTQYF. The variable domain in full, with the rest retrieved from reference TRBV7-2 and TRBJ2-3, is GAGVSQSPSNKVTEKGKDVELRCDPISGHTALYWYRQSLGQGLEFLIYFQGNSAPDKSGLPSDRFSAERTGGSVSTLTIQRTQQEDSAVYLCASSLAQVPFTDTQYFGPGTRLTVL.

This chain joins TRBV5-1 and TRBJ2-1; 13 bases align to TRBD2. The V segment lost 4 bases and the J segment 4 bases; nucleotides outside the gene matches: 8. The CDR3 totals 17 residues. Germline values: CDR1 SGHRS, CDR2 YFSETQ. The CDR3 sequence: CASSPRTSGGSYNEQFF. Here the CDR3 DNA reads TGCGCCAGCAGCCCTAGGACTAGCGGGGGATCATACAATGAGCAGTTCTTC.

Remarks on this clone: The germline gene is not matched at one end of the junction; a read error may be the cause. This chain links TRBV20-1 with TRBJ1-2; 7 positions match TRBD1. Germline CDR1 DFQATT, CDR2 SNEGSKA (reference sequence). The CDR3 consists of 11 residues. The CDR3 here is CSAAAGTAQRF. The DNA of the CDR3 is TGCAGTGCTGCCGCTGGGACAGCCCAGCGGTTC.

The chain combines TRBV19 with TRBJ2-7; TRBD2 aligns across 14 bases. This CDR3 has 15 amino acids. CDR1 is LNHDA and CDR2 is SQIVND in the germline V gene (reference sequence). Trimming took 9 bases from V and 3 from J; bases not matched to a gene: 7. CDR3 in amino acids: CASGTSGSEIYEQYF. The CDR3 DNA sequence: TGTGCCAGCGGGACTAGCGGGAGCGAAATCTACGAGCAGTACTTC.

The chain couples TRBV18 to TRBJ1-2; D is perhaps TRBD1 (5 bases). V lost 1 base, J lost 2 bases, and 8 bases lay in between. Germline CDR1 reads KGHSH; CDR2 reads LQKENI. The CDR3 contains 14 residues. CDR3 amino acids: CASSPREGNYGYTF. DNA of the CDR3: TGTGCCAGCTCACCACGGGAGGGGAACTATGGCTACACCTTC.

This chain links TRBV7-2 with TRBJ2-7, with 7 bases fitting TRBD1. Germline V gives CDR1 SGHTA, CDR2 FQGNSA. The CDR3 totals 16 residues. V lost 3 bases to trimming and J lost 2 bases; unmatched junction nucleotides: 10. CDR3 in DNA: TGTGCCAGCAGCTTCCCCCTTAGACAGGGTACCTACGAGCAGTACTTC. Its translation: CASSFPLRQGTYEQYF. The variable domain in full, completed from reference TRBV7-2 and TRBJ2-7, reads GAGVSQSPSNKVTEKGKDVELRCDPISGHTALYWYRQSLGQGLEFLIYFQGNSAPDKSGLPSDRFSAERTGGSVSTLTIQRTQQEDSAVYLCASSFPLRQGTYEQYFGPGTRLTVT.